This TCR beta chain came from a study of Ad26.COV2.S vaccination and SARS-CoV-2 variants. Across the whole study: The Ad26.COV2.S arm of the COV1001 trial was where the donor was placed. In the study, Ad26.COV2.S was injected intramuscularly once, or twice 56 days apart.

The method was immunoSEQ multiplex PCR; TCRdb's version includes in-frame clones alone and lacks a portion of them. The data show around 300,000 clones, about 87% seen once. The ends lost 0 bases at V and 6 bases at J; junction bases unmatched: 2. The CDR3 spans 15 residues. Germline loops: CDR1 LGHNA, CDR2 YNFKEQ. This clone was found many times. Treatment specified: about 20 received Ad26.COV2.S at low or high dose, single or two shots; five or six received placebo; per-sample allocation not given. After the first vaccine or placebo injection, samples were drawn on day 63. In Boston, an adult donor aged 18-55 years took part.

J is TRBJ2-1 and V is TRBV4-2; TRBD2 aligns across 10 bases. The sample here was peripheral blood, taken in a trial of Ad26.COV2.S vaccine versus placebo. This TCR derives from a person aged 18-60 years who received the Ad26.COV2.S COVID-19 vaccine or a placebo. In DNA, the CDR3 is TGTGCCAGCAGCCAAGAAGCGGGGGGGCCCAATGAGCAGTTCTTC. Residues: CASSQEAGGPNEQFF.